This passage covers 18 T cell receptor beta chains from one sample sequenced in a study of cytomegalovirus exposure and HLA in healthy donors. 13 Jbeta primers and 60 Vbeta primers were used for the PCR. Some clones are missing from TCRdb's copy, which holds only in-frame ones; the method was immunoSEQ multiplex PCR. The table has about 160,000 clones, under 75% seen once. The sequenced material came from PBMCs. The receptor source for this set is a man aged 35-49 years in good health and CMV-seropositive.

The V and J genes are TRBV4-2 and TRBJ2-6; the D gene is possibly TRBD2 (5 bases). This CDR3 has 18 amino acids. Trimming took 2 bases from V and 0 from J, leaving 14 bases between them. Germline V lookup: CDR1 LGHNA, CDR2 YNFKEQ. CDR3 sequence reads: CASSQRGPRDSGANVLTF. The CDR3, as DNA: TGTGCCAGCAGCCAACGGGGTCCCCGGGACTCTGGGGCCAACGTCCTGACTTTC.

The V and J genes are TRBV7-2 and TRBJ2-7, with TRBD1 matching 10 bases. V lost 5 bases and J lost 6; bases outside the gene matches: 7. Germline CDR1 reads SGHTA; CDR2 reads FQGNSA. The CDR3 runs to 14 residues. The CDR3 reads CASSRDRGLPEQYF. DNA of the CDR3: TGTGCCAGCAGCCGAGACAGGGGGCTACCCGAGCAGTACTTC.

V and J are TRBV9 and TRBJ1-5, with a possible D match to TRBD1 (5 bases). This CDR3 comprises 14 residues. The V gene lost 4 bases and the J gene lost 2 bases, with 10 bases spanning the gap. CDR1 SGDLS and CDR2 YYNGEE come from the germline V gene. CDR3 bases: TGTGCCAGCAGCCCAGGAGGGGGCAATCAGCCCCAGCATTTT. Translation: CASSPGGGNQPQHF.

This clone came up once. The chain employs TRBV25-1 and TRBJ1-1; the D gene is possibly TRBD1 (6 bases). The CDR3 covers 15 residues. V lost 7 bases and J lost 1, with 16 bases in between. Per germline, CDR1 MGHDK and CDR2 SYGVNS. DNA for the CDR3: TGTGCCAGCACCGGGGGGGGGCTTAGGAACACTGAAGCTTTCTTT. Translating it yields CASTGGGLRNTEAFF.

The chain joins TRBV9 to TRBJ1-3; D is undetermined. Trimming cost V 6 bases and J 8 bases, with 21 bases left between them. The CDR3 runs to 15 residues. Germline-derived CDR1 and CDR2 are SGDLS and YYNGEE. This chain's CDR3 is CASNVSWRLPDTIYF. The CDR3 region has the DNA TGTGCCAGCAACGTCTCGTGGCGGCTGCCCGACACCATATATTTT. Filled out from reference TRBV9 and TRBJ1-3, the complete variable domain reads DSGVTQTPKHLITATGQRVTLRCSPRSGDLSVYWYQQSLDQGLQFLIQYYNGEERAKGNILERFSAQQFPDLHSELNLSSLELGDSALYFCASNVSWRLPDTIYFGEGSWLTVV.

The chain joins TRBV6-5 to TRBJ2-7; maybe TRBD2 (5 bases). The CDR3 has 13 residues. Germline V lookup: CDR1 MNHEY, CDR2 SVGAGI. V lost 4 bases, J lost 2 bases, and 9 bases lay in between. The CDR3, as DNA: TGTGCCAGCAGTTCCGGGAAGACCTACGAGCAGTACTTC. Amino acids: CASSSGKTYEQYF.

The chain carries TRBV7-8 and TRBJ1-5; D is perhaps TRBD1 (5 bases). Trimming took off 5 bases at V and 5 bases at J, with 13 bases between the two ends. This CDR3 has 14 residues. Germline-derived CDR1 and CDR2 are SGHVS and FQNEAQ. CDR3 sequence reads: CASSDRGGDQPQHF. As DNA, the CDR3 is TGTGCCAGCAGCGACCGTGGAGGGGATCAGCCCCAGCATTTT.

The V gene is TRBV4-1, the J gene TRBJ1-6, with 10 bases matching TRBD1. The CDR3 is 19 amino acids. The germline gives CDR1 MGHRA, CDR2 YSYEKL. J gave up 0 bases and V 1 base, and 6 bases lay outside the gene matches. CDR3 amino acids: CASSQAWTGGSSYNSPLHF. DNA for the CDR3: TGCGCCAGCAGCCAAGCCTGGACAGGGGGAAGCTCCTATAATTCACCCCTCCACTTT.

This chain uses TRBV25-1 with TRBJ1-4; the D is unclear. CDR3 size: 13 residues. V gave up 4 bases and J gave up 8 bases, with 11 bases separating them. Germline CDR1 is MGHDK and CDR2 is SYGVNS. CDR3 coding DNA: TGTGCCAGCAGTGCGGGGTTTGAGGAAAAACTGTTTTTT. Amino acids: CASSAGFEEKLFF.

The chain uses TRBV18 and TRBJ1-2; 10 bases match TRBD1. The CDR3 loop spans 18 amino acids. The germline CDR1 and CDR2 sequences are KGHSH and LQKENI. The ends lost 3 bases at V and 0 bases at J; junction bases unmatched: 10. CDR3 amino acids: CASSPGLGQGTSNYGYTF. For the CDR3, the DNA is TGTGCCAGCTCACCGGGCTTGGGACAGGGGACCTCTAACTATGGCTACACCTTC.

The V gene is TRBV29-1, the J gene TRBJ2-3; D might be TRBD1 (6 bases). The V end was cut by 7 bases, the J end by 0 bases, with 14 bases between. Germline loops: CDR1 SQVTM, CDR2 ANQGSEA. This CDR3 has 14 amino acids. CDR3 amino acids: CSASGTPSTDTQYF. The CDR3 region has the DNA TGCAGCGCCTCCGGGACACCTAGCACAGATACGCAGTATTTT.

The rearrangement uses TRBV18 and TRBJ2-7, with D tentatively TRBD2 (6 bases). V lost 3 bases to trimming and J lost 4 bases, with 13 bases between them. The CDR3 contains 14 residues. The V gene's germline CDR1 is KGHSH and CDR2 LQKENI. CDR3 amino acids: CASSPRAGGYEQYF. CDR3 sequence (DNA): TGTGCCAGCTCACCTCGGGCAGGAGGGTACGAGCAGTACTTC.

This clone was found once. The J gene is TRBJ2-1, the V gene TRBV9; 9 nucleotides align to TRBD1. The junction had 7 bases not matched to a gene; V was cut back by 3 bases and J by 0 bases. In germline, CDR1 is SGDLS, CDR2 YYNGEE. The CDR3 runs to 17 residues. CDR3 nucleotides: TGTGCCAGCAGCGACCCGACAGGGGGGAGCTCCTACAATGAGCAGTTCTTC. It translates to CASSDPTGGSSYNEQFF.

The V call is TRBV6-6, the J call TRBJ1-5; D is undetermined. Trimming removed 2 bases at V and 0 bases at J, with 5 bases between. CDR1 is MNHNY and CDR2 is SVGAGI in the germline V gene (reference sequence). This CDR3 region has 14 residues. The CDR3 DNA sequence: TGTGCCAGCAGTTACCAGAATAGCAATCAGCCCCAGCATTTT. This sequence encodes CASSYQNSNQPQHF.

V and J are TRBV18 and TRBJ1-1; D is uncertain. The CDR3 contains 12 residues. The V end was cut by 6 bases, the J end by 5 bases, with 10 bases between. The V gene's germline CDR1 is KGHSH and CDR2 LQKENI. CDR3 in amino acids: CASSPTSTEAFF. The DNA of the CDR3 is TGTGCCAGCTCCCCCACGAGTACTGAAGCTTTCTTT. Filled out from reference TRBV18 and TRBJ1-1, the complete variable domain reads NAGVMQNPRHLVRRRGQEARLRCSPMKGHSHVYWYRQLPEEGLKFMVYLQKENIIDESGMPKERFSAEFPKEGPSILRIQQVVRGDSAAYFCASSPTSTEAFFGQGTRLTVV.

This chain joins TRBV9 and TRBJ2-3; possibly TRBD2 for D (6 bases). The CDR3 length is 15 residues. Trimming shortened V by 0 bases and J by 5 bases, and 13 bases separated the two germline ends. CDR1 is SGDLS, CDR2 YYNGEE, per germline. For the CDR3, the DNA is TGTGCCAGCAGCGTAGAGGGCGGGGTGATAGATACGCAGTATTTT. It yields the protein CASSVEGGVIDTQYF.

The chain uses TRBV6-1 and TRBJ2-7, with D possibly TRBD1 on 6 matching bases. V was pared by 10 bases and J by 4 bases, with 14 bases between. This CDR3 comprises 12 residues. Germline CDR1 is MNHNS and CDR2 is SASEGT. The CDR3 sequence is CAIPGTSYEQYF. Written as DNA, the CDR3 is TGTGCCATTCCCGGGACATCTTACGAGCAGTACTTC.

The chain combines TRBV7-2 with TRBJ2-5; tentative D call: TRBD1 (7 bases). V lost 5 bases and J lost 1, with 17 bases in between. CDR1 and CDR2 from the germline V gene are SGHTA and FQGNSA. The CDR3 is made up of 16 amino acids. In DNA form, the CDR3 reads TGTGCCAGCAGCCCTGAGGGGGCTAGCGCCCAAGAGACCCAGTACTTC. Translation: CASSPEGASAQETQYF.